This T cell receptor (beta chain) was found in a study of control samples from healthy donors and cancer patients (dated by TCRdb to 2018 to 2021). Comment on this clone: There is no known antigen for this receptor. No qualities accompany the bases; no much larger clone lies one base away.

To prepare the library, the immunoSEQ multiplex PCR assay was applied. The source is immuneACCESS, and TCRdb retained only in-frame sequences with V and J called. Part of the clones is not carried over; for the studies checked, unresolved V genes explain less than half of this, and the remainder is unexplained. Within this sample are more than 95,000 clones, with 83% of them counted one time only. Of the sample, less than 15% falls within the top ten clones. A distance of 18 bases separates the germline ends of V and J, which lose 5 bases and 5 bases respectively. The CDR3 starts with the cysteine, ends with the phenylalanine, and has 15 residues. The CDR3 DNA has 45 bases and is translated from base 1. Sequences SGHAT (CDR1) and FQDESV (CDR2) are obtained from the germline V gene (reference sequence).

This receptor was obtained from a woman in her 50s in good health. Sequences were obtained from blood. The V gene is TRBV11-1 and the J gene is TRBJ2-5; the D assignment is uncertain and may be TRBD1 or TRBD2, with 5 bases supporting each. Read as DNA, the sequence is TGTGCCAGCAGCCGAACTAGTGGGGCCTATGAGACCCAGTACTTC. It translates as CASSRTSGAYETQYF. The full variable domain, completed from the reference TRBV11-1 and TRBJ2-5 proteins outside the CDR3, reads EAEVAQSPRYKITEKSQAVAFWCDPISGHATLYWYRQILGQGPELLVQFQDESVVDDSQLPKDRFSAERLKGVDSTLKIQPAELGDSAMYLCASSRTSGAYETQYFGPGTRLLVL.